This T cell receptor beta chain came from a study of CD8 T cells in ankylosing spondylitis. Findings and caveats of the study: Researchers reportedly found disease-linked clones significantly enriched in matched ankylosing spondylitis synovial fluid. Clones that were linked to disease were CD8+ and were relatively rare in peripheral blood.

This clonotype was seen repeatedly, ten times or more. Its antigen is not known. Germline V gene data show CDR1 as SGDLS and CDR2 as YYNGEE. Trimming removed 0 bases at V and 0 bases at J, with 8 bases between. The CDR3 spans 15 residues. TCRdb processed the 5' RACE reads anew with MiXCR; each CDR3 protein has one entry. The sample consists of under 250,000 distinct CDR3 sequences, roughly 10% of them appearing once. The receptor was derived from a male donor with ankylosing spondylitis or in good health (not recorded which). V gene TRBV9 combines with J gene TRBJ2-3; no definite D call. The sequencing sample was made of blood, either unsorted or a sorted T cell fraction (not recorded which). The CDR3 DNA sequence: TGTGCCAGCAGCGTAGGGGTAATAAGCACAGATACGCAGTATTTT. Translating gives CASSVGVISTDTQYF.